This T cell receptor (beta chain) derives from a study of shared clonotypes between healthy human individuals. About this clone itself: This sample includes further DNA sequences coding for the same CDR3.

Only in-frame clones appear in the TCRdb table, and some are missing; sequencing was by immunoSEQ multiplex PCR. Of 2 million to 2.5 million clones in the sample, 85% to 95% are singletons; the top ten hold 1.5% to 2%. Germline V gene lookup returns CDR1 SGHDT and CDR2 YYEEEE. V gave up 2 bases and J gave up 4 bases, with 6 bases separating them. CDR3 length equals 12 residues. CD45RO-negative cells were positively selected for CCR7, leaving out terminally differentiated effector memory CD45RA+ cells. The sequencing input was naive CD8+ T cells from PBMCs. The source of this sequence is a man younger than 30 in good health. Some clones in this sample may be carry-over from other donors' samples. The chain combines TRBV5-6 with TRBJ1-1; TRBD1 might be the D (6 bases). CDR3 region: CASSLQGTEAFF. The DNA of the CDR3 is TGTGCCAGCAGCTTACAGGGCACTGAAGCTTTCTTT.